This is a list of T cell receptor beta chains from one sample in a study of graft-versus-host responses after intestinal transplantation. Their recognized antigens are unknown. The method was immunoSEQ multiplex PCR; TCRdb's version includes in-frame clones alone and lacks a portion of them. Counted here are roughly 80,000 clones, around nine tenths occurring once; the ten biggest clones make up 7.5% to 8.5%. This sample comprised unstimulated CD8+ T cells sorted from spleen or lymph node cells, obtained before transplant. These TCRs come from a human donor who was the organ donor for an intestinal transplant. Both conserved end residues are part of each CDR3. D genes are given only for firm matches. Clone size is shown for a subset of rows, as once, few, many or a class of expanded clone.

v_call	j_call	clone_size	d_call	cdr3_nt	cdr3_aa
TRBV5-1	TRBJ2-7	-	TRBD1	TGCGCCAGCACCCTGGGGGGACAGGGGTACGAGCAGTACTTC	CASTLGGQGYEQYF
TRBV10-2	TRBJ1-2	-	-	TGCGCCAGCAGTGAGTCCCTGGCAGTCACTAACTATGGCTACACCTTC	CASSESLAVTNYGYTF
TRBV19	TRBJ2-7	medium-sized	-	TGTGCCAGTAGTATATCCGCAGGGTCCCCCTACGAGCAGTACTTC	CASSISAGSPYEQYF
TRBV10-3	TRBJ1-1	-	-	TGTGCCATCAGTGAGTTGGCCGGGACCGAAGCTTTCTTT	CAISELAGTEAFF
TRBV28	TRBJ1-5	-	-	TGTGCCAGCAGTCCCCTCGATCAGCCCCAGCATTTT	CASSPLDQPQHF
TRBV19	TRBJ1-2	-	-	TGTGCCAGTATTGTCCCCGGGTATGGCTACACCTTC	CASIVPGYGYTF
TRBV28	TRBJ1-3	-	-	TGTGCCAGCAGTTCAAACGAGGCGGGGGTACAAAACACCATATATTTT	CASSSNEAGVQNTIYF
TRBV4-2	TRBJ1-4	-	-	TGTGCCAGCAGCCAAGATGAGGCCCTACGCTTGGATGAAAAACTGTTTTTT	CASSQDEALRLDEKLFF
TRBV9	TRBJ1-3	-	-	TGTGCCAGCAGCGTAATTTGGGGGGGCTCTGGAAACACCATATATTTT	CASSVIWGGSGNTIYF
TRBV21-1	TRBJ2-1	-	-	TGTGCCAGCAGCTACTGCCGGGGACGGAATGAGCAGTTCTTC	CASSYCRGRNEQFF
TRBV19	TRBJ1-4	few	TRBD1	TGTGCCAGTAGTATCGGAACAGGGGCAAATGAAAAACTGTTTTTT	CASSIGTGANEKLFF
TRBV20-1	TRBJ1-1	once	-	TGCACCGCAGCCGCTGAAGCTTTCTTT	CTAAAEAFF
TRBV28	TRBJ2-2	-	-	TGTGCCAGCATCAAACGAACAGGGTCAACCGGGGAGCTGTTTTTT	CASIKRTGSTGELFF
TRBV2	TRBJ2-7	-	-	TGTGCCAGCAGCCGCTCAGGGAGCTCCTACGAGCAGTACTTC	CASSRSGSSYEQYF
TRBV11-2	TRBJ2-5	-	-	TGTGCCAGCAGCTTAGATTTTTCCAGCGAAACCCAGTACTTC	CASSLDFSSETQYF
TRBV13	TRBJ2-5	-	-	TGTGCCAGCAGCTTGGTGTACCAAGAGACCCAGTACTTC	CASSLVYQETQYF
TRBV2	TRBJ1-5	-	-	TGTGCCAGCAGTGAAGACTCAGGAAGCAATCAGCCCCAGCATTTT	CASSEDSGSNQPQHF
TRBV6-1	TRBJ2-6	few	-	TGTGCCAGCAGTGAAGCGGCTGGGGCCAACGTCCTGACTTTC	CASSEAAGANVLTF
TRBV7-8	TRBJ2-7	-	TRBD2	TGTGCCAGCAGCGCGGGACTAGCGGGGGTAATTTCCTACGAGCAGTACTTC	CASSAGLAGVISYEQYF
TRBV2	TRBJ1-5	-	TRBD1	TGTGCCAGCAGCCGGTGGAGGGGGCGACATCAGCCCCAGCATTTT	CASSRWRGRHQPQHF
TRBV7-2	TRBJ2-5	-	-	TGTGCCAGCGGCTCCGGGGTCGCCCTCATGGAAACCCAGTACTTC	CASGSGVALMETQYF
TRBV6-6	TRBJ1-5	-	-	TGTGCCAGCAGTCTTATTATCCAGTCCCAGCATTTT	CASSLIIQSQHF
TRBV11-2	TRBJ2-2	-	-	TGTGCCAGCAGCTTGCTCACGAGGACCGGGGAGCTGTTTTTT	CASSLLTRTGELFF
TRBV7-2	TRBJ1-1	once	-	TGTGCCAGCAGCTTACCTGAAGCCCTGAACACTGAAGCTTTCTTT	CASSLPEALNTEAFF
TRBV7-8	TRBJ2-7	-	TRBD2	TGTGCCAGCAGCATAACTAGCGGGGGCTACGAGCAGTACTTC	CASSITSGGYEQYF
TRBV19	TRBJ2-7	-	-	TGTGCCAGTTCAGGGAGTTGGGCTGGGGAGCAGTACTTC	CASSGSWAGEQYF
TRBV5-4	TRBJ2-3	-	-	TGTGCCAGCAGCTTAGTGGAGGGGGTGACTAGCACAGATACGCAGTATTTT	CASSLVEGVTSTDTQYF
TRBV4-1	TRBJ1-4	-	-	TGCGCCAGCAGCCAAGATAACGTCGGGAACGGACGTGAAAAACTGTTTTTT	CASSQDNVGNGREKLFF
TRBV19	TRBJ2-1	few	-	TGTGCCAGTAGAACCGGCTACAATGAGCAGTTCTTC	CASRTGYNEQFF
TRBV6-6	TRBJ2-7	few	-	TGTGCCAGCAGCCCGGTCCGGGGGGCCTCCTACGAGCAGTACTTC	CASSPVRGASYEQYF
TRBV7-8	TRBJ2-7	-	-	TGTGCCAGCAGCTTAGAACACCCCGGGCAGCCCTCCTACGAGCAGTACTTC	CASSLEHPGQPSYEQYF
TRBV28	TRBJ1-2	-	-	TGTGCCAGCAGTTGCCCCTTTGGGCTGGAGGGTAACTATGGCTACACCTTC	CASSCPFGLEGNYGYTF
TRBV7-2	TRBJ2-7	-	TRBD2	TGTGCCAGCAGCTTAAGCGGGGGGGCGGCCGAGCAGTACTTC	CASSLSGGAAEQYF
TRBV6-1	TRBJ2-7	once	-	TGTGCCAGCATCCGGACGGGGGACCGCGAGCAGTACTTC	CASIRTGDREQYF
TRBV7-9	TRBJ2-7	-	TRBD1	TGTGCCAGCAGCTCCTCCGGGACAGCCTACGAGCAGTACTTC	CASSSSGTAYEQYF
TRBV29-1	TRBJ1-2	-	-	TGCAGCGCCGGACGCTCCTATGGCTACACCTTC	CSAGRSYGYTF
TRBV19	TRBJ1-1	-	-	TGTGCCAGTAGTATCTTTGACGGAATGAACACTGAAGCTTTCTTT	CASSIFDGMNTEAFF
TRBV5-6	TRBJ2-1	-	-	TGTGCCAGCAGCTTTGGGCAGGGCATCGAGCAGTTCTTC	CASSFGQGIEQFF
TRBV5-1	TRBJ2-7	-	-	TGCGCCAGCAGCTTGGCCTCCGAACTTCAGCAGGAGCAGTACTTC	CASSLASELQQEQYF
TRBV7-2	TRBJ2-7	-	-	TGTGCCAGCAGCTTAGTTTATCGACGGTTCACCTACGAGCAGTACTTC	CASSLVYRRFTYEQYF
TRBV6-5	TRBJ2-7	few	-	TGTGCCAGCAGTGAAATCCGGGCCAGCTACGAGCAGTACTTC	CASSEIRASYEQYF
TRBV11-2	TRBJ1-1	-	-	TGTGCCAGCAGCTTAACTGCAGGGACTACTGAAGCTTTCTTT	CASSLTAGTTEAFF
TRBV30	TRBJ1-2	-	-	TGTGCCTGGAGTGTAATTTCAGGACATTTCTATGGCTACACCTTC	CAWSVISGHFYGYTF
TRBV10-3	TRBJ2-2	-	-	TGTGCCATTGCGAAGAACACCGGGGAGCTGTTTTTT	CAIAKNTGELFF
TRBV28	TRBJ2-2	-	TRBD1	TGTGCCAGCAGTTTAACTCAGGGGGCGGAAGGCGGGGAGCTGTTTTTT	CASSLTQGAEGGELFF
TRBV4-1	TRBJ1-4	-	-	TGCGCCAGCAGCCAAGTAAGTCTTCAAGATGAAAAACTGTTTTTT	CASSQVSLQDEKLFF
TRBV6-4	TRBJ1-6	-	-	TGTGCCAGCAGTGCGTCCGGGGGCGATTCACCCCTCCACTTT	CASSASGGDSPLHF
TRBV5-4	TRBJ1-2	once	TRBD1	TGTGCCAGCAGCTTACGAGGGGGCTTCTATGGCTACACCTTC	CASSLRGGFYGYTF
TRBV6-4	TRBJ2-1	-	-	TGTGCCAGCAGTGACTCAGGGGTCCCTTACAATGAGCAGTTCTTC	CASSDSGVPYNEQFF
TRBV11-1	TRBJ2-3	-	-	TGTGCCAGCAGAGGATTGACAGATACGCAGTATTTT	CASRGLTDTQYF
TRBV7-9	TRBJ1-4	few	-	TGTGCCAGCAGCTTAGGGGCGGATGAAAAACTGTTTTTT	CASSLGADEKLFF
TRBV15	TRBJ1-2	-	-	TGTGCCACCAGCAGATCAAATGACCGGGACCCCTATATTGGCTACACCTTC	CATSRSNDRDPYIGYTF
TRBV5-6	TRBJ2-3	-	TRBD1	TGTGCCAGCAGCTTCCCCGGGACAGGGAGGAGGGCAGATACGCAGTATTTT	CASSFPGTGRRADTQYF
TRBV5-1	TRBJ2-3	-	TRBD1	TGCGCCAGCAGCTTGGGGACAGGGGCCATCACAGATACGCAGTATTTT	CASSLGTGAITDTQYF
TRBV30	TRBJ1-2	-	-	TGTGCCTGGAGTGTATTCCCAATTAAGACTTCGCCGCCTAACTATGGCTACACCTTC	CAWSVFPIKTSPPNYGYTF